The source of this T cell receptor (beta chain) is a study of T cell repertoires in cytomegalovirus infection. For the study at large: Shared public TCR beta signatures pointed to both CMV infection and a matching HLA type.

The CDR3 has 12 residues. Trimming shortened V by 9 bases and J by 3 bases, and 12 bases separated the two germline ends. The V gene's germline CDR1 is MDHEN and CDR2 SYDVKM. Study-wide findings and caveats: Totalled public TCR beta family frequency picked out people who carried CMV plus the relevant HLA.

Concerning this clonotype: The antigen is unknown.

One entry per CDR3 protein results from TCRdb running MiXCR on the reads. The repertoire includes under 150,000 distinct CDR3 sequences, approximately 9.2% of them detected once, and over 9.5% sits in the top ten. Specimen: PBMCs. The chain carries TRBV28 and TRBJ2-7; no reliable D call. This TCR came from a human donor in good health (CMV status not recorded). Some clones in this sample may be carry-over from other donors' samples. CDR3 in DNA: TGTGCCAGTGAAGGCAGCGTCTACGAGCAGTACTTC. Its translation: CASEGSVYEQYF.